A single sample is the source of the 6 T cell receptor beta chains below, sequenced in a study of shared clonotypes between healthy human individuals. Sequencing was performed with immunoSEQ multiplex PCR; in TCRdb, only in-frame clones are kept and a portion is missing. The sample has under 600,000 clones, roughly 72% seen once. The sequenced material came from PBMCs. The receptor source for this set is a woman aged 40 to 50 in good health. Some clones in this sample may be carry-over from other donors' samples.

This sequence joins TRBV5-8 and TRBJ2-1; 8 bases are shared with TRBD1. V lost 6 bases and J lost 9; bases outside the gene matches: 11. This CDR3 is 14 amino acids long. CDR1 is SGHTS and CDR2 is YDEGEE in the germline V gene. The CDR3 is CASIKTGAWGEQFF. The CDR3 DNA reads TGTGCCAGCATCAAGACAGGGGCGTGGGGTGAGCAGTTCTTC. Supplemented by reference TRBV5-8 and TRBJ2-1, the full variable domain reads EAGVTQSPTHLIKTRGQQATLRCSPISGHTSVYWYQQALGLGLQFLLWYDEGEERNRGNFPPRFSGRQFPNYSSELNVNALELEDSALYLCASIKTGAWGEQFFGPGTRLTVL.

This rearrangement joins TRBV16 to TRBJ2-2; D call uncertain. The V and J ends lost 2 bases and 4 bases respectively, with 8 bases between them. The CDR3 spans 14 residues. Germline V lookup: CDR1 KGHSY, CDR2 FQNENV. CDR3 sequence reads: CASSQRRSTGELFF. CDR3 nucleotides: TGTGCCAGCAGCCAACGAAGGAGCACCGGGGAGCTGTTTTTT.

The J gene is TRBJ2-2, the V gene TRBV27, with D perhaps TRBD1 or TRBD2 (6 bases each). Deletions cut 0 bases from V and 7 bases from J, with 15 bases between. Germline lookup yields CDR1 MNHEY and CDR2 SMNVEV (reference sequence). CDR3 length: 16 amino acids. CDR3: CASSLSLGGNSGELFF. In DNA form, the CDR3 reads TGTGCCAGCAGTTTATCGTTGGGGGGCAATAGCGGGGAGCTGTTTTTT.

CDR3 protein: CASSPSGNPNDEQYF. The CDR3 coding sequence is TGTGCCAGCAGCCCCAGCGGAAACCCCAACGACGAGCAGTACTTC. The rearrangement links TRBV7-9 to TRBJ2-7; a weak D match, TRBD2 (5 bases). The germline V and J ends were trimmed by 5 bases and 5 bases, with 19 bases remaining between them. The CDR3 runs to 15 residues. In germline, CDR1 is SEHNR, CDR2 FQNEAQ (reference sequence).

The rearrangement uses TRBV18 and TRBJ1-5; D might be TRBD1 (6 bases). V was cut by 5 bases and J by 0 bases, with 14 bases left in between. In germline, CDR1 is KGHSH, CDR2 LQKENI. CDR3 length equals 16 residues. The CDR3 coding sequence is TGTGCCAGCTCAGATGTGGGGGGCTTTAGCAATCAGCCCCAGCATTTT. Its protein product is CASSDVGGFSNQPQHF.

The rearrangement joins TRBV7-3 to TRBJ2-2; D call uncertain. This CDR3 is built from 14 residues. Germline CDR1 reads SGHTA; CDR2 reads FQGTGA. V lost 2 bases, J lost 4 bases, and 8 bases lay in between. The CDR3 nucleotides are TGTGCCAGCAGCTTAGCTAAAGCCACCGGGGAGCTGTTTTTT. Its protein is CASSLAKATGELFF. The complete variable domain, with remaining parts taken from reference TRBV7-3 and TRBJ2-2, reads GAGVSQTPSNKVTEKGKYVELRCDPISGHTALYWYRQSLGQGPEFLIYFQGTGAADDSGLPNDRFFAVRPEGSVSTLKIQRTERGDSAVYLCASSLAKATGELFFGEGSRLTVL.